The 16 T cell receptor beta chains below come from one sample, sequenced in a study of shared clonotypes between healthy human individuals. Terminally differentiated effector memory CD45RA+ cells were left out of the naive CD8 fraction, which was CD45RO-negative and positively selected for CCR7. Sequencing was performed with immunoSEQ multiplex PCR; in TCRdb, only in-frame clones are kept and a portion is missing. The sample holds millions of clones, just under 95% seen once. Sequenced input: naive CD8+ T cells sorted from blood. The receptors stem from a young man in good health.

V gene TRBV5-6 combines with J gene TRBJ2-7; 10 bases are shared with TRBD2. Germline V gives CDR1 SGHDT, CDR2 YYEEEE. There are 19 residues in the CDR3. The V gene end was trimmed by 3 bases and the J gene end by 5 bases; junction bases not matched to a gene: 20. The CDR3 nucleotides read TGTGCCAGCAGCTCGGGCCGTGGGGAGCGGGAGGGGAAGGGCAACGAGCAGTACTTC. Its protein is CASSSGRGEREGKGNEQYF.

The gene calls are TRBV7-9 and TRBJ2-1; no firm D call. V lost 3 bases and J lost 10, with 10 bases in between. This CDR3 is 12 amino acids long. In germline, CDR1 is SEHNR, CDR2 FQNEAQ (reference sequence). The chain's CDR3 is CASSFDSLEQFF. As DNA, the CDR3 is TGTGCCAGCAGCTTTGACTCCTTGGAGCAGTTCTTC.

This chain connects TRBV5-4 to TRBJ2-1; 8 bases are shared with TRBD1. CDR1 and CDR2 (germline): SGHNT, YYREEE (reference sequence). Germline trimming cut 0 bases from V and 8 bases from J; bases unmatched to any gene: 4. The CDR3 runs to 14 residues. Here the CDR3 reads CASSLAVTGDEQFF. CDR3 nucleotides: TGTGCCAGCAGCTTGGCCGTGACAGGGGATGAGCAGTTCTTC.

This clone was detected only a few times. The same CDR3 also results from other DNA sequences found in this sample. The chain couples TRBV4-3 to TRBJ2-5; 8 positions match TRBD1. Per the germline V gene, CDR1 is LGHNA and CDR2 is YSLEER. Trimming removed 3 bases from V and 3 bases from J; junction bases left unmatched: 0. The CDR3 extends over 13 amino acids. Written as DNA, the CDR3 is TGCGCCAGCAGCCAGGACAGGGAAGAGACCCAGTACTTC. Translation gives CASSQDREETQYF.

Points on this clone: Other nucleotide sequences in the sample specify the same CDR3. The V and J genes are TRBV6-5 and TRBJ1-3; D perhaps matches TRBD1 (6 bases). The ends were cut back, 5 bases at V and 0 bases at J, with 8 bases in the middle. The germline V gene encodes CDR1 MNHEY and CDR2 SVGAGI. The CDR3 runs 14 residues. CDR3 nucleotides: TGTGCCAGCAGTCCGACAGGCTCTGGAAACACCATATATTTT. This translates into CASSPTGSGNTIYF.

This rearrangement joins TRBV5-1 to TRBJ1-2; possible D gene TRBD1, 5 bases. Trimming cost V 1 base and J 0 bases, with 7 bases left between them. The CDR3 spans 14 residues. Germline loops: CDR1 SGHRS, CDR2 YFSETQ. In DNA form, the CDR3 reads TGCGCCAGCAGCTTGCTAGGGGCTAACTATGGCTACACCTTC. It codes for CASSLLGANYGYTF.

With respect to this clone: Other DNA sequences in the same sample also yield this CDR3. The CDR3 DNA reads TGTGCCAGCAGTTTGGGGACAGGGTTGGGGGAGACCCAGTACTTC. As protein: CASSLGTGLGETQYF. The chain has TRBV6-5 and TRBJ2-5, with TRBD1 identical over 9 bases. This CDR3 comprises 15 residues. The germline CDR1 and CDR2 sequences are MNHEY and SVGAGI. Losses at the gene ends were 4 bases for V and 5 bases for J; bases not matched to a gene: 8.

The gene calls are TRBV7-8 and TRBJ2-1, with D perhaps TRBD2 (5 bases). There are 15 residues in the CDR3. Per germline, CDR1 SGHVS and CDR2 FQNEAQ. The V and J ends lost 2 bases and 5 bases respectively, with 13 bases between them. CDR3 protein: CASSLPPGSNNEQFF. In DNA, the CDR3 is TGTGCCAGCAGCTTACCCCCGGGGTCGAACAATGAGCAGTTCTTC.

The chain couples TRBV6-5 to TRBJ2-7, with D perhaps TRBD1 (6 bases). The CDR3 covers 14 residues. Germline CDR1 reads MNHEY; CDR2 reads SVGAGI. V lost 2 bases, J lost 4 bases, and 12 bases lay in between. The CDR3 is CASSYGGSEYEQYF. As DNA, the CDR3 is TGTGCCAGCAGTTACGGGGGCAGTGAGTACGAGCAGTACTTC.

Only one count was recorded for this clone. This chain uses TRBV19 with TRBJ1-1, with D possibly being TRBD1 (5 bases). The CDR3 length is 12 residues. The V gene lost 7 bases and the J gene lost 1 base, with 7 bases spanning the gap. Germline lookup yields CDR1 LNHDA and CDR2 SQIVND (reference sequence). CDR3 residues: CASTDRNTEAFF. The CDR3 nucleotides are TGTGCCAGTACAGACAGGAACACTGAAGCTTTCTTT. The full variable domain, rest sourced from reference TRBV19 and TRBJ1-1, is DGGITQSPKYLFRKEGQNVTLSCEQNLNHDAMYWYRQDPGQGLRLIYYSQIVNDFQKGDIAEGYSVSREKKESFPLTVTSAQKNPTAFYLCASTDRNTEAFFGQGTRLTVV.

The chain is built from TRBV29-1 and TRBJ2-5; tentative D call: TRBD2 (6 bases). The CDR3 sequence is 12 residues long. V gave up 4 bases and J gave up 5 bases, with 11 bases separating them. The V gene's germline CDR1 is SQVTM and CDR2 ANQGSEA. In DNA form, the CDR3 reads TGCAGCGTTGTGGAGGGAGAGGAGACCCAGTACTTC. It specifies CSVVEGEETQYF. The complete variable domain, with remaining parts taken from reference TRBV29-1 and TRBJ2-5, reads SAVISQKPSRDICQRGTSLTIQCQVDSQVTMMFWYRQQPGQSLTLIATANQGSEATYESGFVIDKFPISRPNLTFSTLTVSNMSPEDSSIYLCSVVEGEETQYFGPGTRLLVL.

The J gene is TRBJ1-2, the V gene TRBV28; a weak D match, TRBD1 (6 bases). V was pared by 10 bases and J by 4 bases, with 19 bases between. The CDR3 consists of 14 residues. Germline V CDR1 and CDR2: MDHEN, SYDVKM. CDR3 sequence reads: CATLITGQGYGYTF. CDR3 in DNA: TGTGCCACCCTGATTACAGGGCAGGGCTATGGCTACACCTTC.

Regarding this clone: This specimen includes other DNA sequences encoding the same CDR3. The V call is TRBV4-1, the J call TRBJ2-7; no definite D call. CDR1 and CDR2 (germline): MGHRA, YSYEKL. This CDR3 is built from 13 residues. V gave up 1 base and J gave up 3 bases, with 7 bases separating them. Written as DNA, the CDR3 is TGCGCCAGCAGCCAAGTAGCAAGCTACGAGCAGTACTTC. Translating gives CASSQVASYEQYF.

The rearrangement links TRBV19 to TRBJ2-5; D unresolved. This CDR3 contains 11 residues. Germline CDR1 reads LNHDA; CDR2 reads SQIVND (reference sequence). V lost 4 bases to trimming and J lost 2 bases, with 2 bases between them. In nucleotides, the CDR3 is TGTGCCAGTAGTACGCAAGAGACCCAGTACTTC. It translates to CASSTQETQYF.

A remark on this clone: Distinct nucleotide sequences in the sample also encode this CDR3. The rearrangement links TRBV28 to TRBJ2-5, with D uncertain. The V end was cut by 5 bases, the J end by 5 bases, with 6 bases between. Germline CDR1 and CDR2: MDHEN and SYDVKM. The CDR3 is 11 residues long. CDR3 loop: CASSPGETQYF. As DNA, the CDR3 is TGTGCCAGCAGTCCCGGTGAGACCCAGTACTTC.

The rearrangement joins TRBV6-1 to TRBJ2-7; no firm D call. Germline CDR1 reads MNHNS; CDR2 reads SASEGT. The V end was cut by 5 bases, the J end by 3 bases, with 8 bases between. The CDR3 extends over 12 amino acids. Here the CDR3 reads CASSSEIYEQYF. The CDR3 nucleotides read TGTGCCAGCAGTTCAGAGATCTACGAGCAGTACTTC.